Each of the 18 T cell receptor beta chains below was sequenced from the same sample in a study of blood T cells in healthy people across ages. A J-beta primer mix and a sample-barcoded 5' primer were used in a second PCR of roughly 6 to 11 cycles. TCRdb re-derived calls from the 5' RACE reads in MiXCR, one entry per CDR3 protein. The data show roughly 1,100,000 distinct CDR3 sequences, 20% to 25% seen once. These data were also filed under a second study, of T cells of mothers and their children.

The sample consisted of blood. The origin of the receptors is a girl aged 2-10 years in good health.

This clonotype was counted a few times. One junction end disagrees with the germline gene, perhaps due to a read error. V is TRBV29-1 and J is TRBJ2-5; D remains ambiguous. Germline CDR1 and CDR2: SQVTM and ANQGSEA. The length of the CDR3 is 13 residues. In DNA form, the CDR3 reads TGCAGCGTTTACGGCCAATACCAGGAGACCCAGTACTTC. It encodes CSVYGQYQETQYF.

This chain connects TRBV10-3 to TRBJ2-1; D may be TRBD1 (5 bases). The V end was cut by 9 bases, the J end by 7 bases, with 16 bases between. CDR3 length: 13 residues. Germline lookup yields CDR1 ENHRY and CDR2 SYGVKD. The CDR3 DNA reads as TGTGCCATTTCGGCAGGGTCGAGAAATGAGCAGTTCTTC. It specifies CAISAGSRNEQFF.

The rearrangement uses TRBV7-2 and TRBJ2-3; D might be TRBD2 (6 bases). The V end was cut by 5 bases, the J end by 0 bases, with 12 bases between. This CDR3 has 15 amino acids. Per the germline V gene, CDR1 is SGHTA and CDR2 is FQGNSA. This chain's CDR3 is CASSPPAGSTDTQYF. DNA for the CDR3: TGTGCCAGCAGCCCCCCGGCGGGAAGCACAGATACGCAGTATTTT.

This clonotype was observed a single time. The chain has TRBV28 and TRBJ2-1; 7 bases align to TRBD2. The germline V gene has CDR1 MDHEN and CDR2 SYDVKM. With 3 bases clipped from V and 3 bases from J, the junction kept 14 bases outside the gene matches. The CDR3 is 18 amino acids. The CDR3 nucleotides are TGTGCCAGCAGTTTTGAAGGCGGAAGCGGGGTAAACTACAATGAGCAGTTCTTC. It codes for CASSFEGGSGVNYNEQFF.

The chain is built from TRBV11-2 and TRBJ2-3, with unresolved D. V gave up 1 base and J gave up 6 bases, with 17 bases separating them. The CDR3 is made up of 16 amino acids. CDR1 is SGHAT, CDR2 FQNNGV, per germline. The CDR3 here is CASSLAWGVIEDTQYF. DNA of the CDR3: TGTGCCAGCAGCTTAGCCTGGGGTGTGATCGAGGATACGCAGTATTTT.

This clonotype showed up just once. This chain uses TRBV27 with TRBJ1-2; D ambiguous. The CDR3 covers 13 residues. Germline V gives CDR1 MNHEY, CDR2 SMNVEV (reference sequence). V shed 2 bases and J shed 3 bases, with 7 bases lying between them. CDR3 loop: CASSLNADYGYTF. The CDR3 DNA reads TGTGCCAGCAGTTTAAACGCGGACTATGGCTACACCTTC.

The chain combines TRBV29-1 with TRBJ1-2; a possible D gene is TRBD1 (6 bases). The CDR3 runs to 12 residues. CDR1 is SQVTM, CDR2 ANQGSEA, per germline. The V end lost 7 bases, the J end lost 0 bases, and 9 bases lay between the germline ends. The CDR3 region is CSAGAANYGYTF. The CDR3 nucleotides read TGCAGCGCAGGGGCAGCTAACTATGGCTACACCTTC. The entire variable domain, with the rest obtained from reference TRBV29-1 and TRBJ1-2, is as follows: SAVISQKPSRDICQRGTSLTIQCQVDSQVTMMFWYRQQPGQSLTLIATANQGSEATYESGFVIDKFPISRPNLTFSTLTVSNMSPEDSSIYLCSAGAANYGYTFGSGTRLTVV.

This clonotype was seen more than once but under ten times. The V call is TRBV7-9, the J call TRBJ2-1, with D perhaps given as TRBD1 or TRBD2 (6 bases each). Trimming removed 2 bases from V and 0 bases from J, with 11 bases in between. CDR3 length equals 16 residues. Germline-derived CDR1 and CDR2 are SEHNR and FQNEAQ (reference sequence). This CDR3 reads CASSLLGGGSYNEQFF. DNA of the CDR3: TGTGCCAGCAGCTTATTGGGGGGCGGCTCCTACAATGAGCAGTTCTTC. The whole variable domain, remainder taken from reference TRBV7-9 and TRBJ2-1, is DTGVSQNPRHKITKRGQNVTFRCDPISEHNRLYWYRQTLGQGPEFLTYFQNEAQLEKSRLLSDRFSAERPKGSFSTLEIQRTEQGDSAMYLCASSLLGGGSYNEQFFGPGTRLTVL.

The V gene is TRBV29-1, the J gene TRBJ2-5, with 10 bases fitting TRBD1. Per the germline V gene, CDR1 is SQVTM and CDR2 is ANQGSEA. This CDR3 is 14 amino acids long. The CDR3 here is CGANGDRGSETQYF. In nucleotides, the CDR3 is TGCGGTGCCAATGGGGACAGGGGTTCAGAGACCCAGTACTTC.

This clonotype was counted between two and nine times. The gene calls are TRBV19 and TRBJ1-2; D is ambiguous. The CDR3 has 11 amino acids. Germline V lookup: CDR1 LNHDA, CDR2 SQIVND (reference sequence). V dropped 11 bases and J dropped 4 bases, with 11 bases sitting between them. The CDR3 loop is CAVGRIYGYTF. Written as DNA, the CDR3 is TGTGCCGTTGGAAGGATCTATGGCTACACCTTC.

The CDR3 is CASSQGQGLAPNEQFF. Written as DNA, the CDR3 is TGTGCCAGCAGCCAAGGACAGGGGCTAGCCCCCAATGAGCAGTTCTTC. This chain joins TRBV4-2 and TRBJ2-1, with 8 nucleotides matching TRBD1. The germline V gene has CDR1 LGHNA and CDR2 YNFKEQ. The CDR3 extends over 16 amino acids. J gave up 6 bases and V 1 base, and 8 bases lay outside the gene matches.

The chain is built from TRBV6-5 and TRBJ1-2; no clear D gene. CDR1 is MNHEY and CDR2 is SVGAGI in the germline V gene. The CDR3 is made up of 13 amino acids. The ends were cut back, 2 bases at V and 6 bases at J, with 10 bases in the middle. CDR3 sequence reads: CASSYKPGDGYTF. Here the CDR3 DNA reads TGTGCCAGCAGTTACAAGCCCGGGGATGGCTACACCTTC.

This clonotype turned up a few times. The chain couples TRBV9 to TRBJ2-5; D assignment may be TRBD1 or TRBD2 (6 bases each). Matching the DNA end better, TRBJ2-1 makes the J call doubtful. Germline CDR1 is SGDLS and CDR2 is YYNGEE. This CDR3 comprises 15 residues. CDR3 coding DNA: TGTGCCAGCAGCGTAGCGGGGGCTACCTACAATGAGCAGTTCTTC. As protein: CASSVAGATYNEQFF.

This clonotype was seen a handful of times. The chain carries TRBV20-1 and TRBJ2-3; 9 bases align to TRBD2. V lost 3 bases to trimming and J lost 5 bases; unmatched junction nucleotides: 6. CDR1 is DFQATT and CDR2 is SNEGSKA in the germline V gene (reference sequence). The CDR3 loop spans 14 amino acids. The CDR3 reads CSASGGGGRDTQYF. The CDR3 DNA reads as TGCAGTGCTAGTGGCGGGGGGGGAAGAGATACGCAGTATTTT.

The chain links TRBV20-1 to TRBJ2-7, with D possibly matching TRBD2 (5 bases). Trimming took 5 bases from V and 0 from J, leaving 20 bases between them. Germline V lookup: CDR1 DFQATT, CDR2 SNEGSKA (reference sequence). The CDR3 contains 16 residues. The CDR3 DNA reads as TGCAGTGCTCCGTCCGCTCGAAGCGGAACCTCCTACGAGCAGTACTTC. It yields the protein CSAPSARSGTSYEQYF.

The V and J genes are TRBV7-3 and TRBJ1-2; 9 positions agree with TRBD1. Germline V gene lookup returns CDR1 SGHTA and CDR2 FQGTGA. The trim removed 6 bases at V and 6 bases at J, leaving 11 bases unmatched. CDR3 length: 15 residues. Written as DNA, the CDR3 is TGTGCCAGCAGGTTCTCCGGGACAGGGATGGATGGCTACACCTTC. Amino acid sequence: CASRFSGTGMDGYTF.

This clonotype appeared a few times. The chain recombines TRBV5-6 with TRBJ2-2; weak D call: TRBD2 (5 bases). Germline CDR1 and CDR2: SGHDT and YYEEEE. Trimming took off 2 bases at V and 2 bases at J, with 16 bases between the two ends. CDR3 length: 17 amino acids. CDR3 sequence (DNA): TGTGCCAGCAGCTTCGGGCCGCGGAGGCCCAACACCGGGGAGCTGTTTTTT. It specifies CASSFGPRRPNTGELFF.

This clonotype has just a few counts. CDR3 sequence (DNA): TGTGCCAGCAGCTCGGCGACTAGCGGGTACAATGAGCAGTTCTTC. Translated, it gives CASSSATSGYNEQFF. The V call is TRBV7-9, the J call TRBJ2-1; 10 nucleotides align to TRBD2. The J segment lost 4 bases and the V segment lost 4 bases, leaving 4 bases of the junction unmatched. The CDR3 spans 15 residues. CDR1 and CDR2 (germline): SEHNR, FQNEAQ (reference sequence).